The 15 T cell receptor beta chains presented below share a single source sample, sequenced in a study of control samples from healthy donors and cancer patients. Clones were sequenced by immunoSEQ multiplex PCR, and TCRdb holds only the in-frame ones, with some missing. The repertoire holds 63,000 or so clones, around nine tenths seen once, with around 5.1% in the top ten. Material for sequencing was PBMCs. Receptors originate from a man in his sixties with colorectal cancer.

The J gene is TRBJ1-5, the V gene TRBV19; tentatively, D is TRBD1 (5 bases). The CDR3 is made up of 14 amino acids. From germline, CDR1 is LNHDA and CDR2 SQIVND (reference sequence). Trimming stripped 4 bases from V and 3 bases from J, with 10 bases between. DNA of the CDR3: TGTGCCAGTAGTAAGGGGCAGAACAATCAGCCCCAGCATTTT. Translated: CASSKGQNNQPQHF.

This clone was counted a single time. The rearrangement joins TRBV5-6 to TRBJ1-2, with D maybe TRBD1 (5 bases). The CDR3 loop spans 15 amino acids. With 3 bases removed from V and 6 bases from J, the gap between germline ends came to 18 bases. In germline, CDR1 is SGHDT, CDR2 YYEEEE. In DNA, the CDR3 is TGTGCCAGCAGCTCCTGGGGACGGCCAGTTAATGGCTACACCTTC. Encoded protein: CASSSWGRPVNGYTF.

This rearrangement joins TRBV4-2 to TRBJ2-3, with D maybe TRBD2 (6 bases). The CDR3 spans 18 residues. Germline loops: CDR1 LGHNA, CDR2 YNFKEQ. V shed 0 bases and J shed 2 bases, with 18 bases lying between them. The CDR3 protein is CASSQDPGAGYSTDTQYF. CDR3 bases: TGTGCCAGCAGCCAAGATCCCGGTGCGGGGTATTCCACAGATACGCAGTATTTT.

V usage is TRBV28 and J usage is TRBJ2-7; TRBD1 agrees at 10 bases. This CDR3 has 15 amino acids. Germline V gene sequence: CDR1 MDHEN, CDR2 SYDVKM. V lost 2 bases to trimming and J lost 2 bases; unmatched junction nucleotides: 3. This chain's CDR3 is CASSLQGQGTYEQYF. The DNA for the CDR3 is TGTGCCAGCAGTTTACAGGGACAGGGGACCTACGAGCAGTACTTC.

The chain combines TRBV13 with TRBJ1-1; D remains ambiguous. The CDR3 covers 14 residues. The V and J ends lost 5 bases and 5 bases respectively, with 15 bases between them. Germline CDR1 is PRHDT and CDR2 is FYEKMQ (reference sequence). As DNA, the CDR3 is TGTGCCAGCAGCCCGAGGGTTATCGCGACTGAAGCTTTCTTT. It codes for CASSPRVIATEAFF.

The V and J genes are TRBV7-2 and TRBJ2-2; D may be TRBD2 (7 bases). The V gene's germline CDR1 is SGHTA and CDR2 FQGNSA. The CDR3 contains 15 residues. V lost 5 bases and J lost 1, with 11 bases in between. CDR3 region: CASSPRGGNTGELFF. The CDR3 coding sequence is TGTGCCAGCAGCCCTAGGGGGGGGAACACCGGGGAGCTGTTTTTT.

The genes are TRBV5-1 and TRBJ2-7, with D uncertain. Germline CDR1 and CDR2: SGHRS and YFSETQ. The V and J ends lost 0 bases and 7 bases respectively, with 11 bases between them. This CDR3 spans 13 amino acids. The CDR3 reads CASSLAGRGEQYF. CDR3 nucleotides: TGCGCCAGCAGCTTGGCCGGTAGAGGAGAGCAGTACTTC.

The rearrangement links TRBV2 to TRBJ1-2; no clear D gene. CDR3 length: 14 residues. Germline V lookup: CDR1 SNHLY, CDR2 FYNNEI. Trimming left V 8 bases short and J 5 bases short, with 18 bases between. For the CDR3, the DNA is TGTGCCAGCGCTACCTTGGTCTCGGGTTATGGCTACACCTTC. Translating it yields CASATLVSGYGYTF.

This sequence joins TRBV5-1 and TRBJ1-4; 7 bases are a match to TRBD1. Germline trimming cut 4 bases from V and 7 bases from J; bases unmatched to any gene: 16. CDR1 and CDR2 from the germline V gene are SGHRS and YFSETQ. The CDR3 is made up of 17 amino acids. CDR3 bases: TGCGCCAGCAGCGCTCGACTAAGTCCAACAGGGGCTGAAAAACTGTTTTTT. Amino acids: CASSARLSPTGAEKLFF.

Written as DNA, the CDR3 is TGTGCCAGCAGTGAGGGCCGATCCGAGCAGTACTTC. Its translation: CASSEGRSEQYF. The chain carries TRBV28 and TRBJ2-7; TRBD2 might be the D (5 bases). Trimming removed 5 bases from V and 6 bases from J, with 11 bases in between. Germline V gene data show CDR1 as MDHEN and CDR2 as SYDVKM. The CDR3 runs 12 residues.

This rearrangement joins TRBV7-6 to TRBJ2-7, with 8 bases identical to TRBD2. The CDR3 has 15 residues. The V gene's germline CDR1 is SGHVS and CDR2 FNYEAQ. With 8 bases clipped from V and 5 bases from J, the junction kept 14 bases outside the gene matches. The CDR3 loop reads CASSLGGLGVHEQYF. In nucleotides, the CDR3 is TGTGCCAGCTCTCTAGGGGGACTAGGTGTCCACGAGCAGTACTTC.

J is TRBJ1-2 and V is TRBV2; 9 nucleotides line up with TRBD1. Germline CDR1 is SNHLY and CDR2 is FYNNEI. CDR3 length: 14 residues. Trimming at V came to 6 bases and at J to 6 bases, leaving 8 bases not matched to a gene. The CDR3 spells CASSPQGAGNGYTF. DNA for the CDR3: TGTGCCAGCAGCCCACAGGGGGCGGGGAATGGCTACACCTTC.

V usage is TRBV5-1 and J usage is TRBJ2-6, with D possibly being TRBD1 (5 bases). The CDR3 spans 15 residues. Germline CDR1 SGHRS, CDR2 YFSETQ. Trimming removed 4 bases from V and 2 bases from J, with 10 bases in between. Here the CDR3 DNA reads TGCGCCAGCAGCAAGACAGATACTGGGGCCAACGTCCTGACTTTC. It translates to CASSKTDTGANVLTF.

The CDR3 protein is CASSLAGRTNSPLHF. The CDR3 nucleotides are TGTGCCAGCAGCTTAGCGGGCAGGACAAATTCACCCCTCCACTTT. V is TRBV5-6 and J is TRBJ1-6, with TRBD1 as a possible D gene (5 bases). Germline values: CDR1 SGHDT, CDR2 YYEEEE. CDR3 size: 15 residues. Between the trimmed V and J ends, which lost 2 bases and 7 bases, there was a span of 13 bases.

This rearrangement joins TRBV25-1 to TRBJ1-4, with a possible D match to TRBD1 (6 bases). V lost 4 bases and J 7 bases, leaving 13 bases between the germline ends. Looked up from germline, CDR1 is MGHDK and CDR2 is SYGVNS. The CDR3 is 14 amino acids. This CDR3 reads CASSVGRTVEKLFF. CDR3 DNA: TGTGCCAGCAGTGTCGGTAGGACAGTTGAAAAACTGTTTTTT.